A selection of T cell receptor beta chains follows, all from one sample in a study of blood T cell repertoires in COVID-19. Sequencing was performed with immunoSEQ multiplex PCR; in TCRdb, only in-frame clones are kept and a portion is missing. The repertoire holds 380,000 or so clones, with 88% as singletons. Sequenced: PBMCs or T cells enriched from blood (not recorded which). The receptors originated from a woman between 40 and 55 years old with acute COVID-19. Each CDR3 is given with its conserved first and last residue. The order of the fields is D gene, clone size, V gene, J gene, CDR3 DNA, CDR3 protein. D genes are given only for firm matches. Expanded clones are given a class, and other clones once, few, many or no size at all.

TRBD1	.	TRBV2	TRBJ2-1	TGTGCCAGCGGATCCGGGACAGGCCTCAATGAGCAGTTCTTC	CASGSGTGLNEQFF
TRBD1	.	TRBV19	TRBJ2-7	TGTGCCAGTTCACCGGGACAGAGCTACGAGCAGTACTTC	CASSPGQSYEQYF
TRBD1	.	TRBV2	TRBJ2-1	TGTGCCAGCAGGAAACCGGGACAGGGGATGAATGAGCAGTTCTTC	CASRKPGQGMNEQFF
TRBD2	.	TRBV5-1	TRBJ2-1	TGCGCCAGCAGCTTGGTGGGATCTAGCGGGGGGGCCGATGAGCAGTTCTTC	CASSLVGSSGGADEQFF
TRBD1	.	TRBV2	TRBJ1-1	TGTGCCAGCAGGGGGGCCCTGGGGACAGGAGGCCGTGGTGTAGGCACTGAAGCTTTCTTT	CASRGALGTGGRGVGTEAFF
.	.	TRBV2	TRBJ2-4	TGTGCCAGCAGTGATACAGGGACCAAAAACATTCAGTACTTC	CASSDTGTKNIQYF
.	.	TRBV15	TRBJ2-3	TGTGCCACCAGCAGAGAGGAAACAGGGTATAGCACAGATACGCAGTATTTT	CATSREETGYSTDTQYF
.	many	TRBV5-1	TRBJ1-1	TGCGCCAGCAGCTTGCAGGATGAAGCTTTCTTT	CASSLQDEAFF
.	.	TRBV7-2	TRBJ1-2	TGTGCCAGCAGCTCGAGCTACTATGGCTACACCTTC	CASSSSYYGYTF
.	once	TRBV6-5	TRBJ1-2	TGTGCCAGCAGGGACATCCGCTTCTATGGCTACACCTTC	CASRDIRFYGYTF
.	many	TRBV3-1/TRBV3-2	TRBJ2-2	TGTGCCAGCAGCCATAACACCAACACCGGGGAGCTGTTTTTT	CASSHNTNTGELFF
.	.	TRBV7-9	TRBJ1-5	TGTGCCAGCAGCCGAGACGGGGGCAATCAGCCCCAGCATTTT	CASSRDGGNQPQHF
TRBD1	.	TRBV15	TRBJ2-7	TGTGCCACCAGCAGAGGACAGGGGGCGGAAGAGCAGTACTTC	CATSRGQGAEEQYF
.	.	TRBV18	TRBJ2-7	TGTGCCAGCTCACCCGGCAGGTACGAGCAGTACTTC	CASSPGRYEQYF
TRBD1	.	TRBV18	TRBJ2-3	TGTGCCAGCTCACCGGGCAGGGGGCCCGCAGATACGCAGTATTTT	CASSPGRGPADTQYF
.	.	TRBV19	TRBJ1-6	TGTGCCAGTAGTACTAAGATTATTAATTCACCCCTCCACTTT	CASSTKIINSPLHF
.	.	TRBV5-4	TRBJ2-7	TGTGCCAGCAGCTTGCAGGGGGGTGGGGAGCAGTACTTC	CASSLQGGGEQYF
.	.	TRBV30	TRBJ2-7	TGTGCCTGGAGTGTACCGGGCAGGGGGGACTACGAGCAGTACTTC	CAWSVPGRGDYEQYF
TRBD1	.	TRBV5-5	TRBJ1-4	TGTGCCAGCAGCTACGGGACAGGGGACGAAAAACTGTTTTTT	CASSYGTGDEKLFF
.	many	TRBV19	TRBJ2-7	TGTGCCAGTAGCAAACGAGAGGGCTCCTACGAGCAGTACTTC	CASSKREGSYEQYF
TRBD1	.	TRBV7-6	TRBJ2-1	TGTGCCAGCAGCCCCGGGACAGGGGCCAATGAGCAGTTCTTC	CASSPGTGANEQFF
.	.	TRBV7-2	TRBJ1-5	TGTGCCAGCAGCTTAGGTGGGGGGACTTCGAGGAGGCAGCCCCAGCATTTT	CASSLGGGTSRRQPQHF
.	.	TRBV19	TRBJ2-5	TGTGCCAGTAGTATGGGTACCCAAGGAGACCAAGAGACCCAGTACTTC	CASSMGTQGDQETQYF
TRBD1	.	TRBV7-8	TRBJ2-7	TGTGCCAGCAGCTTAGCGGGTCAGGGGGCCGACGAGCAGTACTTC	CASSLAGQGADEQYF
.	.	TRBV27	TRBJ1-5	TGTGCCAGCAGTCAGGGGCTGGGTCAGCCCCAGCATTTT	CASSQGLGQPQHF
.	once	TRBV29-1	TRBJ1-2	TGCAGCGTGAGGCGTGACGACTATGGCTACACCTTC	CSVRRDDYGYTF
TRBD1	.	TRBV4-1	TRBJ1-2	TGCGCCAGCAGCCAGGACAGGGGGGGATGGTACACCTTC	CASSQDRGGWYTF
.	once	TRBV15	TRBJ1-3	TGTGCCACCAGCAGAGATGTCAGCTCTGGAAACACCATATATTTT	CATSRDVSSGNTIYF
.	.	TRBV12-3/TRBV12-4	TRBJ1-1	TGTGCCAGCAAAGGCGGCGTAGGGGCGCGACCTTTCTTT	CASKGGVGARPFF
.	.	TRBV12-3/TRBV12-4	TRBJ1-1	TGTGCCAGCAGCCACACCCCGAACACTGAAGCTTTCTTT	CASSHTPNTEAFF